Presented here are 18 T cell receptor beta chains from one specimen sequenced in a study of beta chain features in type 1 diabetes. Whole-study results and caveats: Shorter TCRB CDR3s, moderately but significantly so, were found in Type 1 diabetes patients in all four CD4+ subsets.

These receptors have no known antigen. Since all of the isolated RNA was reverse transcribed, expressed TCRB transcripts were what got sequenced. Profiled with immunoSEQ multiplex PCR; TCRdb holds only in-frame clones, not every one. Counted here are 41,000 or so clones, 65% to 80% occurring once; the ten biggest clones make up 1.5% to 2%. The sample taken for sequencing was Tregs from blood. The receptors derive from a man under 40 with type 1 diabetes. Some clones in this sample may be carry-over from other donors' samples.

The chain employs TRBV5-6 and TRBJ2-1, with TRBD2 identical over 7 bases. The ends lost 4 bases at V and 8 bases at J; junction bases unmatched: 12. Germline assignment: CDR1 SGHDT and CDR2 YYEEEE. CDR3 length: 15 residues. The CDR3 DNA reads TGTGCCAGCAGCCACGGAAGTGGGAGGGTCGATGAGCAGTTCTTC. It codes for CASSHGSGRVDEQFF.

The V gene is TRBV5-1, the J gene TRBJ1-1, with 7 nucleotides matching TRBD1. Trimming at V came to 0 bases and at J to 3 bases, leaving 11 bases not matched to a gene. The CDR3 has 17 amino acids. Germline V gene lookup returns CDR1 SGHRS and CDR2 YFSETQ. For the CDR3, the DNA is TGCGCCAGCAGCTTGGTGAGGGGGCGCGGGCGAGACACTGAAGCTTTCTTT. Its protein product is CASSLVRGRGRDTEAFF.

This clone was observed once. CDR3 residues: CASSQEWTSYNEQFF. For the CDR3, the DNA is TGCGCCAGCAGCCAAGAGTGGACTAGTTACAATGAGCAGTTCTTC. This chain uses TRBV4-3 with TRBJ2-1; 7 nucleotides align to TRBD2. Per germline, CDR1 LGHNA and CDR2 YSLEER. J gave up 4 bases and V 0 bases, and 3 bases lay outside the gene matches. The CDR3 is 15 residues long.

This clone was observed once. The rearrangement links TRBV28 to TRBJ2-5; D might be TRBD2 (6 bases). The CDR3 is 13 residues long. Trimming took off 6 bases at V and 1 base at J, with 9 bases between the two ends. Looked up from germline, CDR1 is MDHEN and CDR2 is SYDVKM. The CDR3, as DNA: TGTGCCAGCAGAGGAGGGTCCCAAGAGACCCAGTACTTC. Translating it yields CASRGGSQETQYF.

The genes are TRBV16 and TRBJ1-2; D may be TRBD1 (5 bases). CDR1 is KGHSY, CDR2 FQNENV, per germline. Between the trimmed V and J ends, which lost 2 bases and 2 bases, there was a span of 6 bases. This CDR3 has 13 residues. The CDR3 spells CASSQQGNYGYTF. CDR3 DNA sequence: TGTGCCAGCAGCCAACAGGGCAACTATGGCTACACCTTC.

The chain couples TRBV28 to TRBJ1-2; D might be TRBD1 (5 bases). This CDR3 contains 15 residues. Trimming left V 5 bases short and J 3 bases short, with 16 bases between. In germline, CDR1 is MDHEN, CDR2 SYDVKM. This CDR3 reads CASSPGTGVDYGYTF. DNA of the CDR3: TGTGCCAGCAGTCCAGGGACGGGAGTCGACTATGGCTACACCTTC.

This chain joins TRBV2 and TRBJ1-5, with TRBD1 matching 7 bases. Germline V lookup: CDR1 SNHLY, CDR2 FYNNEI. J was trimmed by 6 bases and V by 3 bases; bases with no gene match: 8. The CDR3 sequence is 15 residues long. The chain's CDR3 is CASSEYRGSGQPQHF. The CDR3 nucleotides read TGTGCCAGCAGTGAGTACAGGGGCTCAGGTCAGCCCCAGCATTTT. The variable domain in full, completed from reference TRBV2 and TRBJ1-5, reads EPEVTQTPSHQVTQMGQEVILRCVPISNHLYFYWYRQILGQKVEFLVSFYNNEISEKSEIFDDQFSVERPDGSNFTLKIRSTKLEDSAMYFCASSEYRGSGQPQHFGDGTRLSIL.

This sequence joins TRBV7-9 and TRBJ2-5, with a tentative D call TRBD1 (6 bases). This CDR3 is 17 amino acids long. Trimming pared 5 bases from V and 5 bases from J, leaving 24 bases between. Germline assignment: CDR1 SEHNR and CDR2 FQNEAQ (reference sequence). The CDR3 region has the DNA TGTGCCAGCAGCATCCGGGCCCTGCCGCAGGGGTTGGAGACCCAGTACTTC. Protein: CASSIRALPQGLETQYF.

V is TRBV5-1 and J is TRBJ2-7; 7 bases map to TRBD1. V lost 4 bases and J lost 3; bases outside the gene matches: 10. Per germline, CDR1 SGHRS and CDR2 YFSETQ. The CDR3 is made up of 15 amino acids. CDR3 protein: CASSELGQTFYEQYF. CDR3 nucleotides: TGCGCCAGCAGCGAGTTGGGACAGACCTTCTACGAGCAGTACTTC.

The chain employs TRBV9 and TRBJ2-1, with D tentatively TRBD1 (6 bases). The CDR3 is made up of 17 amino acids. Trimming took 0 bases from V and 4 from J, leaving 17 bases between them. The germline gives CDR1 SGDLS, CDR2 YYNGEE. The chain's CDR3 is CASSVGLGTGQYNEQFF. The CDR3 DNA reads as TGTGCCAGCAGCGTAGGTCTCGGAACAGGGCAATACAATGAGCAGTTCTTC.

This chain uses TRBV5-5 with TRBJ2-2, with a possible D match to TRBD1 (6 bases). CDR1 SGHKS and CDR2 YYEKEE come from the germline V gene (reference sequence). The CDR3 sequence is 15 residues long. V was clipped by 6 bases and J by 0 bases, with 12 bases between them. CDR3 residues: CASTYTGSNTGELFF. In DNA form, the CDR3 reads TGTGCCAGCACCTATACAGGGTCGAACACCGGGGAGCTGTTTTTT.

As DNA, the CDR3 is TGTGCCGCAGGGGGCGAGCAGTACTTC. It is translated as CAAGGEQYF. The chain joins TRBV6-6 to TRBJ2-7; 7 nucleotides align to TRBD1. Germline V lookup: CDR1 MNHNY, CDR2 SVGAGI (reference sequence). This CDR3 comprises 9 residues. Trimming at V came to 11 bases and at J to 6 bases, leaving 1 base not matched to a gene.

V usage is TRBV5-1 and J usage is TRBJ1-1, with TRBD1 as a possible D gene (5 bases). Trimming took 5 bases from V and 0 from J, leaving 11 bases between them. CDR3 length equals 14 residues. Germline CDR1 reads SGHRS; CDR2 reads YFSETQ. CDR3 residues: CASRGGSVNTEAFF. CDR3 nucleotides: TGCGCCAGCAGGGGGGGGTCTGTGAACACTGAAGCTTTCTTT.

The V call is TRBV5-4, the J call TRBJ2-2; 7 bases match TRBD2. The germline gives CDR1 SGHNT, CDR2 YYREEE (reference sequence). The junction had 3 bases not matched to a gene; V was cut back by 1 base and J by 6 bases. The CDR3 contains 14 residues. The CDR3 sequence is CASSLQAGPGELFF. Written as DNA, the CDR3 is TGTGCCAGCAGCTTGCAAGCGGGGCCCGGGGAGCTGTTTTTT.

The chain couples TRBV30 to TRBJ2-7; 11 bases agree with TRBD1. Unmatched junction bases numbered 13, after V lost 5 bases and J lost 4 bases. The CDR3 loop spans 16 amino acids. CDR1 is GTSNPN, CDR2 SVGIG, per germline (reference sequence). The CDR3 here is CAWSPGTGGGIYEQYF. The CDR3 bases are TGTGCCTGGTCTCCCGGGACAGGGGGGGGGATTTACGAGCAGTACTTC.

A few counts support this clone. V and J are TRBV7-2 and TRBJ1-3; a possible D gene is TRBD1 (6 bases). Trimming took off 5 bases at V and 8 bases at J, with 13 bases between the two ends. The CDR3 is 13 residues long. The germline CDR1 and CDR2 sequences are SGHTA and FQGNSA. The CDR3 DNA reads TGTGCCAGCAGCCAAAACCAGGGGCACACCATATATTTT. This gives the protein CASSQNQGHTIYF.

This chain links TRBV2 with TRBJ2-1; TRBD2 matches 10 bases. Germline CDR1 reads SNHLY; CDR2 reads FYNNEI. The CDR3 runs 15 residues. With 2 bases clipped from V and 8 bases from J, the junction kept 6 bases outside the gene matches. CDR3 nucleotides: TGTGCCAGCAGTGAAATAAGGGGACTAGCGCATGAGCAGTTCTTC. Protein: CASSEIRGLAHEQFF. Drawing the rest from reference TRBV2 and TRBJ2-1, the complete variable domain is EPEVTQTPSHQVTQMGQEVILRCVPISNHLYFYWYRQILGQKVEFLVSFYNNEISEKSEIFDDQFSVERPDGSNFTLKIRSTKLEDSAMYFCASSEIRGLAHEQFFGPGTRLTVL.

V is TRBV9 and J is TRBJ2-3; TRBD2 matches 8 bases. The trim removed 3 bases at V and 4 bases at J, leaving 7 bases unmatched. CDR1 and CDR2 from the germline V gene are SGDLS and YYNGEE. CDR3 length: 15 residues. CDR3: CASSERGFGPDTQYF. CDR3 DNA: TGTGCCAGCAGCGAGCGGGGGTTCGGTCCAGATACGCAGTATTTT.